The clone carrying this T cell receptor beta chain was recorded many times. Its target is unknown. Trimming took 7 bases from V and 10 from J; bases not matched to a gene: 16. Germline lookup yields CDR1 MNHNS and CDR2 SASEGT. This CDR3 has 16 amino acids. The data are from a study of regulatory T cells in long-lasting Graves disease. Building the TCR beta libraries relied on iRepertoire HTBI primers, and CDR3 regions underwent Arm-PCR. Via MiXCR, TCRdb re-called the multiplex PCR reads, giving one row per CDR3 protein. This table has around 450,000 distinct CDR3 sequences, 16% appearing once. Time point given: newly diagnosed GD, antithyroid drugs for less than 3 months. Generation of the TCR library employed RNA extracted from PBMCs. Study-wide results and caveats: Thyroid tissue was not studied; only peripheral blood was.

This same sample was also part of a study on T cells in Graves' hyperthyroidism and ophthalmopathy. This second report adds: Orbital computed tomography, thyroid ultrasound, serum thyroxine and TRAb, and clinical symptoms together informed the diagnoses. HTBI primers drove first-round RT-PCR of the TCR CDR3. Among clonotypes expanded in thyroid above 0.001, most were also found in blood.

This TCR derives from a man in his forties or fifties with Graves disease. Sequenced material: peripheral blood mononuclear cells (PBMCs), taken at new diagnosis, from a patient treated with antithyroid drugs. This chain connects TRBV6-1 to TRBJ2-2; 9 positions agree with TRBD1. This CDR3 is CASTIDRDRDFVELFF. The CDR3 DNA follows: TGTGCCAGCACCATCGACCGGGACAGGGACTTTGTGGAGCTGTTTTTT.